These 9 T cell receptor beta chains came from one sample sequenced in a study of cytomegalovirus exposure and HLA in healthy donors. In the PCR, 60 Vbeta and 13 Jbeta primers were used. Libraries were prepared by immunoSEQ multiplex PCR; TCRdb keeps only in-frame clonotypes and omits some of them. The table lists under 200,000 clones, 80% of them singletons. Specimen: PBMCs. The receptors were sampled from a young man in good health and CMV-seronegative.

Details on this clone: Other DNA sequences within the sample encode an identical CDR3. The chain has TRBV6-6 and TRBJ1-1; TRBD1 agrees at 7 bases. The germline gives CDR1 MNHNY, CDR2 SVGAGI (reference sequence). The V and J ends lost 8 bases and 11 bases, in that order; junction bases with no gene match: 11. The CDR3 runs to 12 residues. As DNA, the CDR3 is TGTGCCAGCCTGGCCCAGGGGGAAAAGGCTTTCTTT. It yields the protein CASLAQGEKAFF.

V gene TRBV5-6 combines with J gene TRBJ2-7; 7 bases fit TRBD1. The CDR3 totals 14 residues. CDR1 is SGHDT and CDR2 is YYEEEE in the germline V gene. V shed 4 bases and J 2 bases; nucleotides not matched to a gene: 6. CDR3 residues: CASSKPGQPYEQYF. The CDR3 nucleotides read TGTGCCAGCAGCAAACCGGGACAGCCCTACGAGCAGTACTTC.

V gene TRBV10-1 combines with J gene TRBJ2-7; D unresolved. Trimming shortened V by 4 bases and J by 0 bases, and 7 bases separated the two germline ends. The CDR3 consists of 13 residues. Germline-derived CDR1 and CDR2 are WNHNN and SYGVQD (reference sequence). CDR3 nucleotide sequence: TGCGCCAGCAGTGGAGCGTACTCCTACGAGCAGTACTTC. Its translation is CASSGAYSYEQYF.

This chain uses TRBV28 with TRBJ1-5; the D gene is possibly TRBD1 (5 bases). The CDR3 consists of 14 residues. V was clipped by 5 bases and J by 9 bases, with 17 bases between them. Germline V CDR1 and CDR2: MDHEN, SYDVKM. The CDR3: CASSPPGGWGPQHF. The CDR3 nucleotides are TGTGCCAGCAGTCCTCCCGGGGGGTGGGGGCCCCAGCATTTT.

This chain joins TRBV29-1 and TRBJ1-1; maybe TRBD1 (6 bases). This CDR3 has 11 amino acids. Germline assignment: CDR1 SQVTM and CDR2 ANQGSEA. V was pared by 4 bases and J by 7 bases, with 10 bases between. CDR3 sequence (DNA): TGCAGCGTTGGAGTAGGGGGTGAAGCTTTCTTT. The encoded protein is CSVGVGGEAFF.

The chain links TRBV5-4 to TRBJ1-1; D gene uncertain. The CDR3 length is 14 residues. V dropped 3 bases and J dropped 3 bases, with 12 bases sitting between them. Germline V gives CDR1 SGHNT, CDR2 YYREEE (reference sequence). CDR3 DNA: TGTGCCAGCAGCTCTAGGCTACTGGACACTGAAGCTTTCTTT. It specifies CASSSRLLDTEAFF.

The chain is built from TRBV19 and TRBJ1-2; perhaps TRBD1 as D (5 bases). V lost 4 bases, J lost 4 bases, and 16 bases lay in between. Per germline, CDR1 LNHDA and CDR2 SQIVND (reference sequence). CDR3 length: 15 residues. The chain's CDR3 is CASSSDSELPYGYTF. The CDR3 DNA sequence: TGTGCCAGTAGTAGTGACAGCGAGCTCCCCTATGGCTACACCTTC.

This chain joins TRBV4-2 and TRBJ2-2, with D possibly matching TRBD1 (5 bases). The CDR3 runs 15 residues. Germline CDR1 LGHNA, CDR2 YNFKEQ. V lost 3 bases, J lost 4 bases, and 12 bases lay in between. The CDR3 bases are TGTGCCAGCAGCCAGACCCCTGGGGCCACCGGGGAGCTGTTTTTT. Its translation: CASSQTPGATGELFF.

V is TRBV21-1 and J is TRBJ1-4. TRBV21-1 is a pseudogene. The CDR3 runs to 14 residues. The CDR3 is CALWGRVANEKLFF. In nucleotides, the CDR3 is TGTGCCCTGTGGGGGAGGGTGGCTAATGAAAAACTGTTTTTT.